These 11 T cell receptor beta chains were all obtained from the same sample, sequenced in a study of shared clonotypes between healthy human individuals. Clones were sequenced by immunoSEQ multiplex PCR, and TCRdb holds only the in-frame ones, with some missing. The sample has about 2.4 million clones, more than 85% seen once; the top ten hold 0.36%. The specimen was naive CD4+ T cells from PBMCs. The subset denotes: CD45RA+ positively selected. Receptors originate from a man aged 18 to 29 in good health. Some clones in this sample may be carry-over from other donors' samples.

The gene calls are TRBV6-6 and TRBJ1-2; the match to TRBD1 covers 8 bases. The length of the CDR3 is 14 residues. Germline loops: CDR1 MNHNY, CDR2 SVGAGI (reference sequence). The ends lost 6 bases at V and 1 base at J; junction bases unmatched: 4. CDR3 sequence (DNA): TGTGCCAGCAGGGGACAGGATGTTAACTATGGCTACACCTTC. As protein: CASRGQDVNYGYTF.

The J gene is TRBJ1-4, the V gene TRBV6-4, with D possibly matching TRBD1 (5 bases). Germline-derived CDR1 and CDR2 are MRHNA and SNTAGT. The CDR3 has 16 residues. Trimming stripped 2 bases from V and 4 bases from J, with 14 bases between. The CDR3 bases are TGTGCCAGCAGTGACCCCAGTGGGGGGGGTAATGAAAAACTGTTTTTT. Translating gives CASSDPSGGGNEKLFF.

The chain recombines TRBV2 with TRBJ2-7; 8 positions match TRBD1. Germline assignment: CDR1 SNHLY and CDR2 FYNNEI. V lost 6 bases to trimming and J lost 7 bases; unmatched junction nucleotides: 11. The CDR3 is 14 amino acids. CDR3 sequence reads: CASSGLQGAGEQYF. The DNA for the CDR3 is TGTGCCAGCAGCGGATTGCAGGGGGCGGGGGAGCAGTACTTC.

V usage is TRBV4-1 and J usage is TRBJ2-7, with 10 bases identical to TRBD1. From germline, CDR1 is MGHRA and CDR2 YSYEKL. The CDR3 has 15 residues. J lost 3 bases, V lost 0 bases, and 2 bases had no gene match. The CDR3 is CASSQEGTGVYEQYF. The CDR3 DNA is TGCGCCAGCAGCCAAGAAGGGACAGGGGTCTACGAGCAGTACTTC.

The chain recombines TRBV18 with TRBJ1-5; the D gene is possibly TRBD1 (6 bases). The CDR3 loop spans 17 amino acids. In germline, CDR1 is KGHSH, CDR2 LQKENI. Deletions cut 5 bases from V and 4 bases from J, with 21 bases between. CDR3 DNA: TGTGCCAGCTCATCAAACATGAGGGGGTACAGTAATCAGCCCCAGCATTTT. This gives the protein CASSSNMRGYSNQPQHF.

V usage is TRBV5-7 and J usage is TRBJ2-1; D remains unclear. TRBV5-7 carries the ORF label, with uncertain function. Trimming shortened V by 0 bases and J by 1 base, and 14 bases separated the two germline ends. The CDR3 length is 17 residues. CDR3 loop: CASSLVPQAVSYNEQFF. The CDR3 DNA sequence: TGTGCCAGCAGCTTGGTACCCCAGGCGGTATCCTACAATGAGCAGTTCTTC.

The CDR3 coding sequence is TGCAGCGGGGGAGGTAGCGGCGGCACAGATACGCAGTATTTT. This sequence encodes CSGGGSGGTDTQYF. The chain recombines TRBV29-1 with TRBJ2-3, with D perhaps matching TRBD2 (6 bases). Trimming left V 7 bases short and J 1 base short, with 15 bases between. Looked up from germline, CDR1 is SQVTM and CDR2 is ANQGSEA. The CDR3 covers 14 residues.

The chain joins TRBV5-1 to TRBJ2-3, with D perhaps given as TRBD1 or TRBD2 (5 bases each). Germline values: CDR1 SGHRS, CDR2 YFSETQ. The CDR3 consists of 14 residues. V was shortened by 4 bases and J by 6 bases, with 15 bases between the two germline ends. CDR3 sequence reads: CASSRGTTRDTQYF. CDR3 in DNA: TGCGCCAGCAGCCGAGGGACGACGAGGGATACGCAGTATTTT.

The chain carries TRBV5-4 and TRBJ2-7, with D perhaps TRBD1 (6 bases). Germline CDR1 SGHNT, CDR2 YYREEE (reference sequence). The CDR3 has 15 residues. V was cut by 4 bases and J by 2 bases, with 16 bases left in between. CDR3 amino acids: CASSLQGIIPYEQYF. In nucleotides, the CDR3 is TGTGCCAGCAGCCTCCAGGGGATCATACCCTACGAGCAGTACTTC.

V and J are TRBV5-1 and TRBJ2-7; 10 bases are a match to TRBD2. The trim removed 4 bases at V and 3 bases at J, leaving 7 bases unmatched. CDR1 and CDR2 (germline): SGHRS, YFSETQ. The CDR3 has 15 residues. This chain's CDR3 is CASSDASGSIYEQYF. CDR3 sequence (DNA): TGCGCCAGCAGCGACGCTAGCGGGAGTATCTACGAGCAGTACTTC.

The chain joins TRBV18 to TRBJ2-3, with D perhaps given as TRBD1 or TRBD2 (6 bases each). CDR1 KGHSH and CDR2 LQKENI come from the germline V gene. CDR3 size: 15 residues. V was pared by 4 bases and J by 0 bases, with 11 bases between. CDR3 protein: CASSRTAGSTDTQYF. The CDR3 DNA reads TGTGCCAGCTCACGGACAGCGGGTAGCACAGATACGCAGTATTTT.